Presented here are 31 T cell receptor beta chains from one specimen sequenced in a study of control samples from healthy donors and cancer patients (dated by TCRdb to about 2020). Libraries were prepared through the immunoSEQ multiplex PCR assay. TCRdb re-hosts the immuneACCESS table, in-frame sequences only. Its copies lack some clones; in the studies checked, an unresolved V gene accounts for under half of them, and the cause for the rest is not known. This sample lists about 170,000 clones; 70% to 90% were detected once. The biggest ten clones account for 9.5% to 15% of the sample. The sequencing sample was made of blood. These receptors were taken from a young man in good health.

A remark on this clone: Germline is not matched at one junction end, which may reflect a read error. The chain combines TRBV6-5 with TRBJ2-2; either TRBD1 or TRBD2 may fit D (5 bases each). Germline V lookup: CDR1 MNHEY, CDR2 SVGAGI. This CDR3 is 15 amino acids long. CDR3 DNA: TGTGCCAGCAGCGATCCGGGACGGACCACCCGGGAGCTGTTTTTT. Its translation: CASSDPGRTTRELFF.

The chain uses TRBV7-9 and TRBJ2-7; 7 positions agree with TRBD1. J gave up 12 bases and V 3 bases, and 11 bases lay outside the gene matches. The germline CDR1 and CDR2 sequences are SEHNR and FQNEAQ (reference sequence). The length of the CDR3 is 13 residues. The CDR3 sequence is CASSFPEGGAVYF. The CDR3 DNA sequence: TGTGCCAGCAGCTTCCCGGAAGGGGGCGCGGTGTACTTC.

The chain couples TRBV24-1 to TRBJ1-2, with D uncertain. Deletions cut 2 bases from V and 8 bases from J, with 14 bases between. The germline V gene has CDR1 KGHDR and CDR2 SFDVKD. This CDR3 spans 14 amino acids. CDR3 nucleotide sequence: TGTGCCACCAGTGATTCGACTGGGAGGGAAGGCTACACCTTC. Protein product: CATSDSTGREGYTF.

This clone was detected once. V usage is TRBV5-5 and J usage is TRBJ2-3, with D tentatively TRBD1 (5 bases). Germline V gene data show CDR1 as SGHKS and CDR2 as YYEKEE (reference sequence). The CDR3 spans 16 residues. Trimming cost V 2 bases and J 4 bases, with 17 bases left between them. Here the CDR3 reads CASSLGARTSADTQYF. The CDR3 nucleotides are TGTGCCAGCAGCTTAGGGGCGCGGACGTCGGCAGATACGCAGTATTTT.

The rearrangement links TRBV4-1 to TRBJ2-1; D unclear. Germline CDR1 reads MGHRA; CDR2 reads YSYEKL. V dropped 4 bases and J dropped 8 bases, with 9 bases sitting between them. The CDR3 loop spans 12 amino acids. CDR3 residues: CASSRVQDEQFF. For the CDR3, the DNA is TGCGCCAGCAGCCGCGTTCAGGATGAGCAGTTCTTC.

The CDR3 DNA reads as TGTGCCAGCTCAGGGGTGAACACTGAAGCTTTCTTT. It translates to CASSGVNTEAFF. J is TRBJ1-1 and V is TRBV28; D may be TRBD1 (6 bases). The CDR3 consists of 12 residues. Deletions cut 8 bases from V and 0 bases from J, with 7 bases between. Germline lookup yields CDR1 MDHEN and CDR2 SYDVKM.

The chain recombines TRBV7-9 with TRBJ2-1; 11 bases agree with TRBD1. CDR1 and CDR2 from the germline V gene are SEHNR and FQNEAQ (reference sequence). CDR3 size: 14 residues. The V gene end was trimmed by 10 bases and the J gene end by 9 bases; junction bases not matched to a gene: 11. The CDR3 nucleotides read TGTGCCACATCTTCGGGACAGGGGGGAGTTGAGCAGTTCTTC. As protein: CATSSGQGGVEQFF. The whole variable domain, filled in from reference TRBV7-9 and TRBJ2-1, reads DTGVSQNPRHKITKRGQNVTFRCDPISEHNRLYWYRQTLGQGPEFLTYFQNEAQLEKSRLLSDRFSAERPKGSFSTLEIQRTEQGDSAMYLCATSSGQGGVEQFFGPGTRLTVL.

In its sample, this clone was seen once. V and J are TRBV19 and TRBJ2-5, with D possibly matching TRBD1 (6 bases). Trimming shortened V by 4 bases and J by 2 bases, and 14 bases separated the two germline ends. This CDR3 is built from 15 residues. The germline V gene has CDR1 LNHDA and CDR2 SQIVND (reference sequence). The CDR3 DNA reads TGTGCCAGTAGTACGAGACAGGCCATACAAGAGACCCAGTACTTC. As protein: CASSTRQAIQETQYF.

The V call is TRBV7-2, the J call TRBJ2-7; a possible D gene is TRBD2 (5 bases). Per the germline V gene, CDR1 is SGHTA and CDR2 is FQGNSA. This CDR3 is 11 amino acids long. With 5 bases removed from V and 7 bases from J, the gap between germline ends came to 9 bases. The CDR3 DNA is TGTGCCAGCAGCAGAGGGATGGAGCAGTACTTC. Translated: CASSRGMEQYF.

The chain joins TRBV3-1 (or the pseudogene TRBV3-2) to TRBJ2-3, with TRBD2 matching over 8 bases. V lost 5 bases and J lost 0; bases outside the gene matches: 1. The CDR3 totals 14 residues. Germline lookup yields CDR1 LGHDT and CDR2 YNNKEL (reference sequence). The CDR3 loop reads CASSLAGSTDTQYF. CDR3 DNA sequence: TGTGCCAGCAGCTTAGCGGGGAGCACAGATACGCAGTATTTT.

The rearrangement links TRBV19 to TRBJ1-3; D is ambiguous. Trimming stripped 7 bases from V and 6 bases from J, with 4 bases between. The CDR3 is made up of 10 amino acids. Germline V gene data show CDR1 as LNHDA and CDR2 as SQIVND (reference sequence). CDR3 nucleotides: TGTGCCAGTATGTTAAACACCATATATTTT. This codes for CASMLNTIYF.

This chain connects TRBV28 to TRBJ2-6; 10 positions match TRBD1. The CDR3 spans 18 residues. Germline V gene lookup returns CDR1 MDHEN and CDR2 SYDVKM. Losses at the gene ends were 4 bases for V and 4 bases for J; bases not matched to a gene: 10. The CDR3 coding sequence is TGTGCCAGCAGTTCCGACAGGGGGCGTCCTTCGGGGGCCAACGTCCTGACTTTC. This gives the protein CASSSDRGRPSGANVLTF.

The chain recombines TRBV7-9 with TRBJ2-1, with D possibly called TRBD1 or TRBD2 (5 bases each). Trimming left V 6 bases short and J 2 bases short, with 8 bases between. The V gene's germline CDR1 is SEHNR and CDR2 FQNEAQ (reference sequence). The CDR3 spans 13 residues. The DNA for the CDR3 is TGTGCCAGCAGGGGGGTCACCTACAATGAGCAGTTCTTC. Translation gives CASRGVTYNEQFF.

The V call is TRBV27, the J call TRBJ1-2; 7 nucleotides align to TRBD1. Germline CDR1 reads MNHEY; CDR2 reads SMNVEV (reference sequence). The CDR3 totals 13 residues. Trimming took 4 bases from V and 3 from J; bases not matched to a gene: 2. In DNA form, the CDR3 reads TGTGCCAGCAGTTCTCAGGGGGACTATGGCTACACCTTC. It translates to CASSSQGDYGYTF.

The genes are TRBV5-4 and TRBJ1-2; tentatively, D is TRBD1 (5 bases). V was trimmed by 4 bases and J by 5 bases, leaving 18 bases between them. The CDR3 totals 15 residues. The germline V gene encodes CDR1 SGHNT and CDR2 YYREEE (reference sequence). CDR3 protein: CASSPPPGRDYGYTF. The CDR3 DNA is TGTGCCAGCAGCCCCCCCCCGGGCAGGGATTATGGCTACACCTTC. Complete variable domain (other parts from reference TRBV5-4 and TRBJ1-2): ETGVTQSPTHLIKTRGQQVTLRCSSQSGHNTVSWYQQALGQGPQFIFQYYREEENGRGNFPPRFSGLQFPNYSSELNVNALELDDSALYLCASSPPPGRDYGYTFGSGTRLTVV.

V gene TRBV6-5 combines with J gene TRBJ1-1, with D tentatively TRBD1 (6 bases). CDR3 length: 15 amino acids. Germline-derived CDR1 and CDR2 are MNHEY and SVGAGI. V was pared by 3 bases and J by 4 bases, with 15 bases between. The CDR3 DNA is TGTGCCAGCAGTTATGGGGGCAGCGTGGGCACTGAAGCTTTCTTT. Its translation: CASSYGGSVGTEAFF.

The chain joins TRBV7-9 to TRBJ2-1; D gene unclear. V was pared by 1 base and J by 2 bases, with 9 bases between. Germline lookup yields CDR1 SEHNR and CDR2 FQNEAQ (reference sequence). The CDR3 sequence is 15 residues long. As DNA, the CDR3 is TGTGCCAGCAGCTTAGTCCCCCATACCTACAATGAGCAGTTCTTC. It translates to CASSLVPHTYNEQFF.

This chain joins TRBV14 and TRBJ1-2; perhaps TRBD1 as D (6 bases). V dropped 1 base and J dropped 6 bases, with 21 bases sitting between them. Germline V gene data show CDR1 as SGHDN and CDR2 as FVKESK. This CDR3 spans 17 amino acids. The CDR3 bases are TGTGCCAGCAGCCAAGTAAACAGGGCAGGAGACCGTGATGGCTACACCTTC. Encoded protein: CASSQVNRAGDRDGYTF.

This clone appeared a single time. This chain uses TRBV4-2 with TRBJ2-5; no reliable D call. Trimming shortened V by 3 bases and J by 6 bases, and 5 bases separated the two germline ends. Germline V gene lookup returns CDR1 LGHNA and CDR2 YNFKEQ. The CDR3 runs 11 residues. The DNA for the CDR3 is TGTGCCAGCAGCCACGGGCAGACCCAGTACTTC. Translating gives CASSHGQTQYF.

V is TRBV9 and J is TRBJ2-1, with 13 bases fitting TRBD2. The CDR3 is 15 amino acids. CDR1 and CDR2 (germline): SGDLS, YYNGEE. With V trimmed by 4 bases and J by 8 bases, 6 bases remained unmatched. The CDR3 coding sequence is TGTGCCAGCAGCCCACGACTAGCGGGAGGCGATGAGCAGTTCTTC. This gives the protein CASSPRLAGGDEQFF. Supplemented by reference TRBV9 and TRBJ2-1, the full variable domain reads DSGVTQTPKHLITATGQRVTLRCSPRSGDLSVYWYQQSLDQGLQFLIQYYNGEERAKGNILERFSAQQFPDLHSELNLSSLELGDSALYFCASSPRLAGGDEQFFGPGTRLTVL.

This chain uses TRBV29-1 with TRBJ2-5, with D possibly matching TRBD2 (7 bases). V lost 3 bases and J lost 5, with 13 bases in between. This CDR3 comprises 13 residues. CDR1 and CDR2 (germline): SQVTM, ANQGSEA. CDR3 sequence: CSVEGGARETQYF. The CDR3 region has the DNA TGCAGCGTTGAGGGGGGGGCAAGGGAGACCCAGTACTTC. The variable domain in full, completed from reference TRBV29-1 and TRBJ2-5, reads SAVISQKPSRDICQRGTSLTIQCQVDSQVTMMFWYRQQPGQSLTLIATANQGSEATYESGFVIDKFPISRPNLTFSTLTVSNMSPEDSSIYLCSVEGGARETQYFGPGTRLLVL.

This rearrangement joins TRBV28 to TRBJ1-2, with a possible D match to TRBD1 (5 bases). Germline lookup yields CDR1 MDHEN and CDR2 SYDVKM. This CDR3 contains 12 residues. The V end lost 4 bases, the J end lost 5 bases, and 8 bases lay between the germline ends. The DNA for the CDR3 is TGTGCCAGCAGTTCCAGGGCGTATGGCTACACCTTC. Protein: CASSSRAYGYTF.

The chain carries TRBV5-1 and TRBJ2-2; D remains unclear. CDR1 and CDR2 from the germline V gene are SGHRS and YFSETQ. This CDR3 is built from 16 residues. Trimming took off 1 base at V and 0 bases at J, with 10 bases between the two ends. CDR3 loop: CASSLTLGANTGELFF. As DNA, the CDR3 is TGCGCCAGCAGCTTGACTTTGGGCGCGAACACCGGGGAGCTGTTTTTT.

J is TRBJ2-1 and V is TRBV7-2; 11 bases align to TRBD2. Trimming removed 5 bases from V and 4 bases from J; junction bases left unmatched: 10. Germline CDR1 is SGHTA and CDR2 is FQGNSA. The CDR3 sequence is 17 residues long. The DNA for the CDR3 is TGTGCCAGCAGCGCGGCTGCTAGCGGGGGGCTATACAATGAGCAGTTCTTC. Translated, it gives CASSAAASGGLYNEQFF.

The chain couples TRBV9 to TRBJ2-5; weak D call: TRBD1 (6 bases). The V gene lost 3 bases and the J gene lost 7 bases, with 13 bases spanning the gap. Germline CDR1 is SGDLS and CDR2 is YYNGEE. The CDR3 totals 13 residues. The CDR3 bases are TGTGCCAGCAGCGACACACAGGGTAGGACCCAGTACTTC. As protein: CASSDTQGRTQYF.

V usage is TRBV15 and J usage is TRBJ2-1; 7 bases line up with TRBD1. The V gene end was trimmed by 5 bases and the J gene end by 0 bases; junction bases not matched to a gene: 10. Germline V CDR1 and CDR2: LNHNV, YYDKDF (reference sequence). The CDR3 runs to 17 residues. The DNA for the CDR3 is TGTGCCACCAGCCCTCGGACAGGCCCGGGCTCCTACAATGAGCAGTTCTTC. This encodes CATSPRTGPGSYNEQFF.

This chain uses TRBV5-4 with TRBJ1-1; D not certain. CDR1 is SGHNT, CDR2 YYREEE, per germline (reference sequence). This CDR3 contains 13 residues. V was cut by 3 bases and J by 6 bases, with 12 bases left in between. In DNA form, the CDR3 reads TGTGCCAGCAGCTCACAGTTACGGGCTGAAGCTTTCTTT. Protein product: CASSSQLRAEAFF.

This clone was detected a few times. V and J are TRBV30 and TRBJ1-2, with D uncertain. Between the trimmed V and J ends, which lost 2 bases and 10 bases, there was a span of 8 bases. The V gene's germline CDR1 is GTSNPN and CDR2 SVGIG (reference sequence). The length of the CDR3 is 10 residues. The DNA of the CDR3 is TGTGCCTGGAGTCTGACGACCTACACCTTC. Translating it yields CAWSLTTYTF.

The chain recombines TRBV28 with TRBJ2-7; 7 bases fit TRBD1. Germline V lookup: CDR1 MDHEN, CDR2 SYDVKM. Germline trimming cut 7 bases from V and 2 bases from J; bases unmatched to any gene: 8. The CDR3 runs 14 residues. CDR3 loop: CASTATGVPYEQYF. Written as DNA, the CDR3 is TGTGCCAGCACTGCAACAGGGGTCCCCTACGAGCAGTACTTC.

This clone occurred once. CDR3 sequence reads: CSVAGQGRDGYTF. The CDR3 bases are TGCAGCGTGGCTGGACAGGGTCGGGATGGCTACACCTTC. The chain is built from TRBV29-1 and TRBJ1-2; 8 nucleotides align to TRBD1. J was trimmed by 6 bases and V by 6 bases; bases with no gene match: 9. Germline CDR1 reads SQVTM; CDR2 reads ANQGSEA. This CDR3 has 13 residues.

The rearrangement uses TRBV25-1 and TRBJ1-2; 8 nucleotides line up with TRBD1. The CDR3 totals 14 residues. The germline V gene has CDR1 MGHDK and CDR2 SYGVNS. V gave up 2 bases and J gave up 8 bases; unmatched junction bases: 7. As DNA, the CDR3 is TGTGCCAGCAGTGAAATCCCGACAGGGGAAGGCTACACCTTC. Encoded protein: CASSEIPTGEGYTF.